These 25 T cell receptor beta chains were all obtained from the same sample, sequenced in a study of OX40 agonist ivuxolimab in advanced cancers. Sequencing used immunoSEQ multiplex PCR; TCRdb keeps in-frame clones, though not all of them. Of just under 75,000 clones listed, roughly 90% are singletons. This specimen was CD4+ or CD8+ T cells sorted from blood, taken in a trial of the OX40 agonist ivuxolimab. These receptors came from an adult with an advanced solid tumor such as melanoma, head and neck, liver or kidney cancer.

The chain links TRBV5-6 to TRBJ1-1, with TRBD1 as a possible D gene (6 bases). The ends were cut back, 4 bases at V and 7 bases at J, with 20 bases in the middle. Per the germline V gene, CDR1 is SGHDT and CDR2 is YYEEEE. This CDR3 contains 15 residues. The CDR3 reads CASSEDRGLGGEAFF. The CDR3 coding sequence is TGTGCCAGCAGCGAGGATCGGGGTTTAGGGGGTGAAGCTTTCTTT. The entire variable domain, with the rest obtained from reference TRBV5-6 and TRBJ1-1, is as follows: DAGVTQSPTHLIKTRGQQVTLRCSPKSGHDTVSWYQQALGQGPQFIFQYYEEEERQRGNFPDRFSGHQFPNYSSELNVNALLLGDSALYLCASSEDRGLGGEAFFGQGTRLTVV.

The J gene is TRBJ2-7, the V gene TRBV7-2; D uncertain. CDR1 and CDR2 (germline): SGHTA, FQGNSA. Trimming left V 0 bases short and J 7 bases short, with 4 bases between. The CDR3 covers 11 residues. DNA of the CDR3: TGTGCCAGCAGCTTAGCACGGGAGCAGTACTTC. Translated: CASSLAREQYF.

This clone was observed a few times. This chain links TRBV14 with TRBJ1-3; D gene unclear. The CDR3 has 13 amino acids. Germline V gene lookup returns CDR1 SGHDN and CDR2 FVKESK. The V gene lost 3 bases and the J gene lost 4 bases, with 7 bases spanning the gap. CDR3 in amino acids: CASSQGRGNTIYF. The CDR3 DNA sequence: TGTGCCAGCAGCCAGGGTCGGGGAAACACCATATATTTT.

V and J are TRBV7-2 and TRBJ1-2, with D possibly TRBD1 on 6 matching bases. CDR3 length: 15 amino acids. V shed 4 bases and J shed 8 bases, with 20 bases lying between them. Per germline, CDR1 SGHTA and CDR2 FQGNSA. The DNA for the CDR3 is TGTGCCAGCAGCTCCCTTCTCGGGGGGGCTGAAGGCTACACCTTC. The encoded protein is CASSSLLGGAEGYTF. Full variable domain (missing parts from reference TRBV7-2 and TRBJ1-2): GAGVSQSPSNKVTEKGKDVELRCDPISGHTALYWYRQSLGQGLEFLIYFQGNSAPDKSGLPSDRFSAERTGGSVSTLTIQRTQQEDSAVYLCASSSLLGGAEGYTFGSGTRLTVV.

The J gene is TRBJ1-6, the V gene TRBV7-2; D not certain. V lost 5 bases and J 7 bases, leaving 21 bases between the germline ends. This CDR3 spans 17 amino acids. Germline loops: CDR1 SGHTA, CDR2 FQGNSA. The CDR3: CASSQSIRTSENSPLHF. In nucleotides, the CDR3 is TGTGCCAGCAGCCAATCAATACGTACTTCGGAAAATTCACCCCTCCACTTT. Full variable domain (rest looked up from reference TRBV7-2 and TRBJ1-6): GAGVSQSPSNKVTEKGKDVELRCDPISGHTALYWYRQSLGQGLEFLIYFQGNSAPDKSGLPSDRFSAERTGGSVSTLTIQRTQQEDSAVYLCASSQSIRTSENSPLHFGNGTRLTVT.

V is TRBV5-5 and J is TRBJ2-7, with D hard to call. Germline lookup yields CDR1 SGHKS and CDR2 YYEKEE (reference sequence). The germline V and J ends were trimmed by 0 bases and 2 bases, with 9 bases remaining between them. This CDR3 comprises 14 residues. The CDR3 DNA reads TGTGCCAGCAGCTTGGCCCCCCCCACCTACGAGCAGTACTTC. It specifies CASSLAPPTYEQYF.

To note about this clone: Other nucleotide sequences in the sample specify the same CDR3. The V gene is TRBV15, the J gene TRBJ2-2; D is unresolved. CDR3 length: 14 residues. V was clipped by 2 bases and J by 2 bases, with 6 bases between them. Germline V gives CDR1 LNHNV, CDR2 YYDKDF (reference sequence). CDR3 region: CATSRRLNTGELFF. The CDR3 bases are TGTGCCACCAGCAGACGGCTAAACACCGGGGAGCTGTTTTTT.

The chain combines TRBV5-1 with TRBJ2-5; D gene uncertain. Germline assignment: CDR1 SGHRS and CDR2 YFSETQ. Between the trimmed V and J ends, which lost 3 bases and 3 bases, there was a span of 6 bases. The CDR3 consists of 12 residues. CDR3 loop: CASSWPEETQYF. The CDR3 bases are TGCGCCAGCAGCTGGCCGGAAGAGACCCAGTACTTC.

Concerning this clone: The sample contains more than one DNA sequence encoding this CDR3. The chain combines TRBV28 with TRBJ2-5, with 11 positions matching TRBD2. J lost 10 bases, V lost 6 bases, and 13 bases had no gene match. This CDR3 spans 15 amino acids. Per germline, CDR1 MDHEN and CDR2 SYDVKM. The CDR3 protein is CASRGTSGPGGGQYF. The DNA of the CDR3 is TGTGCCAGCAGGGGGACTAGCGGTCCTGGGGGGGGCCAGTACTTC. The full variable domain, with the rest looked up from reference TRBV28 and TRBJ2-5, is DVKVTQSSRYLVKRTGEKVFLECVQDMDHENMFWYRQDPGLGLRLIYFSYDVKMKEKGDIPEGYSVSREKKERFSLILESASTNQTSMYLCASRGTSGPGGGQYFGPGTRLLVL.

This chain links TRBV7-9 with TRBJ2-3; 7 nucleotides agree with TRBD1. The CDR3 contains 18 residues. The junction had 15 bases not matched to a gene; V was cut back by 6 bases and J by 0 bases. CDR1 is SEHNR, CDR2 FQNEAQ, per germline (reference sequence). The CDR3 reads CASRSTRDRLSSTDTQYF. The CDR3 DNA reads TGTGCCAGCAGATCAACCCGGGACAGACTTTCTAGCACAGATACGCAGTATTTT.

This clone has a handful of counts. The gene calls are TRBV28 and TRBJ1-2, with a weak D call TRBD1 (6 bases). Deletions cut 7 bases from V and 3 bases from J, with 12 bases between. The CDR3 has 13 amino acids. The germline V gene encodes CDR1 MDHEN and CDR2 SYDVKM. The CDR3 bases are TGTGCCAGCACCAAACAGGGTTACTATGGCTACACCTTC. Translation: CASTKQGYYGYTF.

This CDR3 reads CASSQRTSTNEKLFF. The CDR3 DNA reads TGCGCCAGCAGCCAACGGACTTCAACTAATGAAAAACTGTTTTTT. The J gene is TRBJ1-4, the V gene TRBV4-3; D is unresolved. There are 15 residues in the CDR3. V was trimmed by 2 bases and J by 0 bases, leaving 7 bases between them. Germline-derived CDR1 and CDR2 are LGHNA and YSLEER.

This chain uses TRBV28 with TRBJ2-3; D not certain. This CDR3 region has 15 residues. V dropped 8 bases and J dropped 6 bases, with 21 bases sitting between them. In germline, CDR1 is MDHEN, CDR2 SYDVKM. CDR3 coding DNA: TGTGCCAGCCCCCGAGACTTCTACACATGGGATACGCAGTATTTT. This encodes CASPRDFYTWDTQYF.

The DNA for the CDR3 is TGTGCCAGTAGTAGCGGGGCCACCCCTCCCTACAATGAGCAGTTCTTC. Translating gives CASSSGATPPYNEQFF. The chain employs TRBV19 and TRBJ2-1; the D gene is possibly TRBD2 (6 bases). Germline loops: CDR1 LNHDA, CDR2 SQIVND (reference sequence). There are 16 residues in the CDR3. V was clipped by 4 bases and J by 2 bases, with 15 bases between them.

The V gene is TRBV7-9, the J gene TRBJ2-3; possible D gene TRBD1, 6 bases. Trimming removed 5 bases from V and 13 bases from J, with 13 bases in between. CDR1 SEHNR and CDR2 FQNEAQ come from the germline V gene (reference sequence). There are 11 residues in the CDR3. The CDR3 sequence is CASSQGFNEYF. DNA of the CDR3: TGTGCCAGCAGCCAGGGGTTTAATGAGTATTTT. Based on the CDR3 plus reference TRBV7-9 and TRBJ2-3, the full variable domain is DTGVSQNPRHKITKRGQNVTFRCDPISEHNRLYWYRQTLGQGPEFLTYFQNEAQLEKSRLLSDRFSAERPKGSFSTLEIQRTEQGDSAMYLCASSQGFNEYFGPGTRLTVL.

The chain carries TRBV6-5 and TRBJ1-4; no clear D. Germline V CDR1 and CDR2: MNHEY, SVGAGI. V was shortened by 2 bases and J by 8 bases, with 9 bases between the two germline ends. The CDR3 contains 13 residues. The CDR3 bases are TGTGCCAGCAGTTACAGGGTAAAGGAAAAACTGTTTTTT. Its translation: CASSYRVKEKLFF.

V gene TRBV28 combines with J gene TRBJ2-3; a possible D gene is TRBD2 (5 bases). The CDR3 runs 14 residues. Germline CDR1 is MDHEN and CDR2 is SYDVKM. Trimming removed 3 bases at V and 3 bases at J, with 10 bases between. As DNA, the CDR3 is TGTGCCAGCAGTTTGTCGGGGAAGACAGATACGCAGTATTTT. This encodes CASSLSGKTDTQYF.

J is TRBJ2-1 and V is TRBV19, with unresolved D. Germline-derived CDR1 and CDR2 are LNHDA and SQIVND (reference sequence). The CDR3 length is 14 residues. V lost 3 bases, J lost 2 bases, and 8 bases lay in between. The CDR3 DNA sequence: TGTGCCAGTAGTATCGGCGCCACCTACAATGAGCAGTTCTTC. Protein product: CASSIGATYNEQFF.

The chain joins TRBV29-1 to TRBJ2-5; D is unresolved. The CDR3 consists of 12 residues. The V end lost 7 bases, the J end lost 0 bases, and 9 bases lay between the germline ends. From germline, CDR1 is SQVTM and CDR2 ANQGSEA. Here the CDR3 DNA reads TGCAGCGCTAGACAAAACCAAGAGACCCAGTACTTC. Its translation: CSARQNQETQYF.

J is TRBJ2-2 and V is TRBV18; TRBD1 or TRBD2 may be the D gene (5 bases each). Trimming took off 3 bases at V and 1 base at J, with 12 bases between the two ends. There are 16 residues in the CDR3. The germline CDR1 and CDR2 sequences are KGHSH and LQKENI. The CDR3 loop is CASSPGTPQNTGELFF. In DNA form, the CDR3 reads TGTGCCAGCTCACCCGGGACCCCCCAGAACACCGGGGAGCTGTTTTTT. The whole variable domain, filled in from reference TRBV18 and TRBJ2-2, reads NAGVMQNPRHLVRRRGQEARLRCSPMKGHSHVYWYRQLPEEGLKFMVYLQKENIIDESGMPKERFSAEFPKEGPSILRIQQVVRGDSAAYFCASSPGTPQNTGELFFGEGSRLTVL.

J is TRBJ2-3 and V is TRBV7-2, with D possibly TRBD1 on 6 matching bases. Trimming pared 3 bases from V and 2 bases from J, leaving 15 bases between. Germline CDR1 and CDR2: SGHTA and FQGNSA. The CDR3 has 16 amino acids. CDR3 nucleotide sequence: TGTGCCAGCAGCTTGAATAGGGGGAGATACACAGATACGCAGTATTTT. Amino acid sequence: CASSLNRGRYTDTQYF.

The gene calls are TRBV7-2 and TRBJ1-1; 7 nucleotides agree with TRBD1. CDR1 is SGHTA and CDR2 is FQGNSA in the germline V gene. The ends lost 1 base at V and 2 bases at J; junction bases unmatched: 4. CDR3 size: 15 residues. The CDR3 DNA sequence: TGTGCCAGCAGCTTAGGGGGGACAGCTAACACTGAAGCTTTCTTT. Its protein is CASSLGGTANTEAFF.

J is TRBJ1-5 and V is TRBV2, with 8 bases that match TRBD1. Germline V gives CDR1 SNHLY, CDR2 FYNNEI. Trimming at V came to 4 bases and at J to 7 bases, leaving 6 bases not matched to a gene. The CDR3 length is 14 residues. This CDR3 reads CASSVRGRGQPQHF. DNA of the CDR3: TGTGCCAGCAGTGTCAGGGGGCGAGGGCAGCCCCAGCATTTT.

This chain connects TRBV18 to TRBJ2-5; 9 bases match TRBD1. Losses at the gene ends were 6 bases for V and 9 bases for J; bases not matched to a gene: 11. CDR1 is KGHSH, CDR2 LQKENI, per germline. CDR3 length equals 14 residues. CDR3 sequence reads: CASSPDRGPGAQYF. The CDR3 coding sequence is TGTGCCAGCTCCCCGGACAGGGGACCGGGGGCCCAGTACTTC.

The chain has TRBV30 and TRBJ2-7; 7 bases map to TRBD1. The germline gives CDR1 GTSNPN, CDR2 SVGIG (reference sequence). V was clipped by 3 bases and J by 1 base; unmatched bases: 6. The CDR3 runs to 14 residues. CDR3 loop: CAWRADRLSYEQYF. The DNA of the CDR3 is TGTGCCTGGAGAGCGGACAGGCTTTCCTACGAGCAGTACTTC.